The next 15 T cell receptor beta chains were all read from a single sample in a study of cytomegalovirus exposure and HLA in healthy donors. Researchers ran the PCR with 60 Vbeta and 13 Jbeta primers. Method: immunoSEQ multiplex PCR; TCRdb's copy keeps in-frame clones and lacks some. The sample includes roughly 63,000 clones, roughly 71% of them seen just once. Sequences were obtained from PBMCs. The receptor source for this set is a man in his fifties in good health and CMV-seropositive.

CDR3 protein: CASSPVRQGNEQYF. The CDR3, as DNA: TGTGCCAGCAGCCCGGTGCGACAGGGGAACGAGCAGTACTTC. The rearrangement joins TRBV7-8 to TRBJ2-7, with 8 nucleotides matching TRBD1. This CDR3 spans 14 amino acids. Germline CDR1 and CDR2: SGHVS and FQNEAQ. J was trimmed by 5 bases and V by 5 bases; bases with no gene match: 8.

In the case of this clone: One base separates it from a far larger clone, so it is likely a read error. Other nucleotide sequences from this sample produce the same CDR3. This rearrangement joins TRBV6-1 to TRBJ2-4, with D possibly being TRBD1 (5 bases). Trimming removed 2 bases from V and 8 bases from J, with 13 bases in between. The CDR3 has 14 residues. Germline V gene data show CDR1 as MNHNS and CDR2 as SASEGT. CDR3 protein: CASSEPWGPHIQYF. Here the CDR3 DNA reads TGTGCCAGCAGTGAACCGTGGGGCCCCCACATTCAGTACTTC.

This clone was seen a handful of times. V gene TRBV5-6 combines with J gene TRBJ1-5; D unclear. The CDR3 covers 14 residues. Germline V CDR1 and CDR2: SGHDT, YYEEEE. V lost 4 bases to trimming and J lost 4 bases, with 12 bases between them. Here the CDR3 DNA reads TGTGCCAGCAGCCCCGGGATGGATAATCAGCCCCAGCATTTT. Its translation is CASSPGMDNQPQHF.

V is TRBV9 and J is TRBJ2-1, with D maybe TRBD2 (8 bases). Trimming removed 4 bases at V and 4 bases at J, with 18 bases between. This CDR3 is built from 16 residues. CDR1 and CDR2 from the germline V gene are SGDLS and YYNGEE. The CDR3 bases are TGTGCCAGCAGCCCAGGGGGTAGCGGGGAGTACAATGAGCAGTTCTTC. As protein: CASSPGGSGEYNEQFF.

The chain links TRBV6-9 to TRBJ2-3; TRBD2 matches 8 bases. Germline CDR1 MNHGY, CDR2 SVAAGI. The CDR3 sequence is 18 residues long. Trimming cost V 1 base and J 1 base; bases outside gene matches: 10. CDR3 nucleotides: TGTGCCAGCAGTTATTTTCGGCGGGGGGCGGGGGGCACAGATACGCAGTATTTT. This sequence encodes CASSYFRRGAGGTDTQYF.

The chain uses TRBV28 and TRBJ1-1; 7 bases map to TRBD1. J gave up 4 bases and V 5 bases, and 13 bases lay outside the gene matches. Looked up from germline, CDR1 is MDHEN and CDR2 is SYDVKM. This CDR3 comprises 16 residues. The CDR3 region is CASSPSTGWVGTEAFF. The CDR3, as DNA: TGTGCCAGCAGTCCTTCGACAGGGTGGGTGGGCACTGAAGCTTTCTTT. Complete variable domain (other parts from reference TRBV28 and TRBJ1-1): DVKVTQSSRYLVKRTGEKVFLECVQDMDHENMFWYRQDPGLGLRLIYFSYDVKMKEKGDIPEGYSVSREKKERFSLILESASTNQTSMYLCASSPSTGWVGTEAFFGQGTRLTVV.

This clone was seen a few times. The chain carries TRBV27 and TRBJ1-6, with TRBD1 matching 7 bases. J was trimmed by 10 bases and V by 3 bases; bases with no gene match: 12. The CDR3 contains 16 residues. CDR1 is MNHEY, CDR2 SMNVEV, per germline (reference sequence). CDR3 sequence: CASSLQTGVLRSPLHF. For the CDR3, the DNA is TGTGCCAGCAGTTTGCAAACAGGGGTTCTAAGGTCACCCCTCCACTTT.

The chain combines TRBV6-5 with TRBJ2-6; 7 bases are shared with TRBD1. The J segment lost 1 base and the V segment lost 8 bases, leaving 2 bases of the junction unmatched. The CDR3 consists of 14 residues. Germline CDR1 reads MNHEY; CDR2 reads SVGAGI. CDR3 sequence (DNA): TGTGCCAGCGGGACAGCATCTGGGGCCAACGTCCTGACTTTC. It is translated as CASGTASGANVLTF.

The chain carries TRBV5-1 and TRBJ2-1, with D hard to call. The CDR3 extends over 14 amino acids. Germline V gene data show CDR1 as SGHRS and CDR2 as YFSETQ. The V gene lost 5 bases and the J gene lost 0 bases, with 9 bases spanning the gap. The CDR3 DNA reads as TGCGCCAGCAGTCAATCGAGCTCCTACAATGAGCAGTTCTTC. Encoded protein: CASSQSSSYNEQFF.

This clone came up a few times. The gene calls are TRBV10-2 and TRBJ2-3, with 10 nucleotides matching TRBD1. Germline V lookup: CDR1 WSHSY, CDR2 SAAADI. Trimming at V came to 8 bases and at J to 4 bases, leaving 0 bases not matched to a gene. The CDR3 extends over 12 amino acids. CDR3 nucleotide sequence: TGCGCCAGCGGACAGGGGGCAGATACGCAGTATTTT. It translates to CASGQGADTQYF.

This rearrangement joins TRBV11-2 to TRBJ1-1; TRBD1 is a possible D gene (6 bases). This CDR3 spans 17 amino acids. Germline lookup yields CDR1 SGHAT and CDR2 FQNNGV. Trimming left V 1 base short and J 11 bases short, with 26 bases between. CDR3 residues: CASSLAHAGTSFLTAFF. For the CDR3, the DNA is TGTGCCAGCAGCTTAGCTCATGCCGGGACATCCTTCTTGACGGCTTTCTTT. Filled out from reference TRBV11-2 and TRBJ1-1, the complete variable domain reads EAGVAQSPRYKIIEKRQSVAFWCNPISGHATLYWYQQILGQGPKLLIQFQNNGVVDDSQLPKDRFSAERLKGVDSTLKIQPAKLEDSAVYLCASSLAHAGTSFLTAFFGQGTRLTVV.

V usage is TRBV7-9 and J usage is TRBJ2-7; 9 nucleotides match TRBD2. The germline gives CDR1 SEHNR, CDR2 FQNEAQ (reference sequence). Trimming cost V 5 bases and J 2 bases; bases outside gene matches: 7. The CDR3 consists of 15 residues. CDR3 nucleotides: TGTGCCAGCAGCCCACTTGCTAGCGGGACCTACGAGCAGTACTTC. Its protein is CASSPLASGTYEQYF.

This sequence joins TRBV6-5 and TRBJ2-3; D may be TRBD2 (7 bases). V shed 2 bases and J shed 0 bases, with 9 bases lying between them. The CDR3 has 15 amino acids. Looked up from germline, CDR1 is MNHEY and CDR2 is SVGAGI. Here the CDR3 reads CASSYGGGSTDTQYF. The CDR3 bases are TGTGCCAGCAGTTACGGCGGGGGCAGCACAGATACGCAGTATTTT.

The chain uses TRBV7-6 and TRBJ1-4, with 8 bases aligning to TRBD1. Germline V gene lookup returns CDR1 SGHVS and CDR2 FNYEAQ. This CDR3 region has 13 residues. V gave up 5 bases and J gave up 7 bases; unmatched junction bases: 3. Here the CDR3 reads CASSGQGFEKLFF. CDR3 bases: TGTGCCAGCAGCGGACAGGGTTTTGAAAAACTGTTTTTT.

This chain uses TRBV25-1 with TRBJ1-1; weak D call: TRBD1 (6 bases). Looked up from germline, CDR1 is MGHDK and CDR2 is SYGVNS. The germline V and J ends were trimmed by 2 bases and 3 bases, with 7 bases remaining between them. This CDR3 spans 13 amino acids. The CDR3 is CASSEHRDTEAFF. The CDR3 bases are TGTGCCAGCAGTGAACACAGGGACACTGAAGCTTTCTTT.